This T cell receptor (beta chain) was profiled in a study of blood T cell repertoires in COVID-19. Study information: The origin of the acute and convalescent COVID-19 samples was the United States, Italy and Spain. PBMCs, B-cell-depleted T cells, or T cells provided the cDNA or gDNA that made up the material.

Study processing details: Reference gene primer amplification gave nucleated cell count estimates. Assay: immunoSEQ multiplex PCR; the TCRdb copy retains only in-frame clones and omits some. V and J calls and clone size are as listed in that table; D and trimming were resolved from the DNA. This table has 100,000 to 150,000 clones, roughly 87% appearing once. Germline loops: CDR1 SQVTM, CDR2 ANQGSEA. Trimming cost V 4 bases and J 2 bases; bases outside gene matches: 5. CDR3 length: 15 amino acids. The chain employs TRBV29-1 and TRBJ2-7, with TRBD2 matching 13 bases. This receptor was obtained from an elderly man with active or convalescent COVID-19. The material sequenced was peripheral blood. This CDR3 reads CSVAGTSGNPYEQYF. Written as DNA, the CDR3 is TGCAGCGTTGCGGGGACTAGCGGGAACCCCTACGAGCAGTACTTC.